This T cell receptor beta chain is drawn from a study of blood T cell repertoires in COVID-19 (dated by TCRdb to the early 2020s). Study-level background: Samples covering the acute and convalescent phases of COVID-19 were provided by collaborators in the United States, Italy and Spain. The material from the prospective study consisted of cDNA or gDNA derived from T cells, B-cell-depleted T cells, or PBMCs. The dataset comprised deeply sampled blood TCRbeta repertoires from subjects exposed to, actively infected with, or recovered from COVID-19. The repertoires were released in a freely available public database intended as a resource for research on the immune response to SARS-CoV-2. Samples came from the ongoing ImmuneRACE study (first 160 participants) plus 1,254 subjects from 6 global collaborators. Sample metadata almost always included a de-identified subject ID, COVID-19 status, age in years and sex. HLA class I and class II types, where available, came from metadata supplied by the sample provider rather than from assay-based typing. General study outcomes and caveats: The quantity of clinical and demographic metadata differed by source and by participant and was supplied without curation.

Whole blood was collected in K2EDTA tubes by collaborating institutions according to the institutions' own protocols. For TCRbeta analysis, collaborators shipped samples as frozen whole blood, isolated PBMCs, or DNA extracted from either of those sample types. From the cysteine through the phenylalanine, the CDR3 covers 15 amino acids. Here the CDR3 DNA is all that survives: 45 bases in frame from base 1. Trimming removed 4 bases from V and 2 bases from J, leaving 15 bases between the germline ends. The germline V gene yields SNHLY for CDR1 and FYNNEI for CDR2. This clone was seen just once. This receptor's antigen is unknown. The sample holds no much larger clone one base away, and base qualities are not on file. The immunoSEQ Assay, a bias-controlled multiplex PCR, was used to amplify TCRbeta CDR3 regions from genomic DNA. Regarding the original processing steps: Nucleated cell counts per sample were estimated from amplification of reference gene primers within the assay. To quantify the absolute abundance of each unique TCRbeta CDR3 rearrangement, sequence reads were collapsed and filtered. Productive Simpson clonality was computed per sample as the square root of Simpson's diversity index over productive rearrangements. TCRdb's version of the immuneACCESS table is confined to in-frame rearrangements and falls short of the full clone set. An unresolved V gene accounts for under half of the shortfall where checked; the remainder is of unknown origin. V and J calls and clone size come straight from that table; D and trimming were deduced from the DNA. This sample has around 200,000 clones in its table, and roughly four fifths of those were observed once. The ten top clones hold around 6.5% of the sample.

Recombination joined TRBV2 with TRBJ2-7; D gene: possibly TRBD2, on 6 matching bases. Sequencing was carried out using peripheral blood. This TCR was recovered from a woman between 40 and 55 years old with acute or convalescent COVID-19. The CDR3 loop reads CASSVGGGETYEQYF. DNA sequence: TGTGCCAGCAGTGTTGGTGGCGGGGAAACCTACGAGCAGTACTTC.